Below are 14 T cell receptor beta chains sequenced from a single sample in a study of cytomegalovirus exposure and HLA in healthy donors. Measured with immunoSEQ multiplex PCR; TCRdb has only the in-frame clones, and not every one. The repertoire holds about 180,000 clones, with roughly 85% as singletons. The sample was PBMCs. The receptors were sampled from a man aged 18 to 30 in good health and CMV-seropositive.

CDR3 protein: CASSYSAQRTEAFF. As DNA, the CDR3 is TGTGCCAGCAGTTACTCCGCCCAGAGGACTGAAGCTTTCTTT. This chain connects TRBV6-5 to TRBJ1-1, with D hard to call. The CDR3 spans 14 residues. Germline V gene lookup returns CDR1 MNHEY and CDR2 SVGAGI. Trimming left V 0 bases short and J 5 bases short, with 10 bases between.

This clone came up a few times. The chain links TRBV7-2 to TRBJ2-2, with a weak D call TRBD1 (6 bases). Germline lookup yields CDR1 SGHTA and CDR2 FQGNSA. Trimming pared 5 bases from V and 5 bases from J, leaving 15 bases between. The CDR3 has 15 residues. DNA for the CDR3: TGTGCCAGCAGCCGGGACACCTCGGGTACCGGGGAGCTGTTTTTT. Protein: CASSRDTSGTGELFF.

The V and J genes are TRBV15 and TRBJ1-3, with D possibly being TRBD1 (5 bases). The V and J ends lost 0 bases and 4 bases respectively, with 10 bases between them. This CDR3 contains 15 residues. The V gene's germline CDR1 is LNHNV and CDR2 YYDKDF (reference sequence). The CDR3 nucleotides read TGTGCCACCAGCAGAGACAGGGTACGAGGAAACACCATATATTTT. This encodes CATSRDRVRGNTIYF.

The rearrangement joins TRBV5-5 to TRBJ1-5; the D gene is possibly TRBD1 (6 bases). Germline V gives CDR1 SGHKS, CDR2 YYEKEE (reference sequence). CDR3 length: 14 amino acids. The ends were cut back, 6 bases at V and 3 bases at J, with 13 bases in the middle. CDR3 nucleotide sequence: TGTGCCAGCAATCCGGGACAAAACAATCAGCCCCAGCATTTT. It specifies CASNPGQNNQPQHF.

This clone has a single count. The rearrangement uses TRBV7-9 and TRBJ1-1, with TRBD1 matching over 7 bases. This CDR3 comprises 17 residues. In germline, CDR1 is SEHNR, CDR2 FQNEAQ (reference sequence). Losses at the gene ends were 6 bases for V and 3 bases for J; bases not matched to a gene: 16. The CDR3 sequence is CASRLEDRLGLDTEAFF. CDR3 DNA sequence: TGTGCCAGCAGGCTAGAGGACAGGTTGGGTCTCGACACTGAAGCTTTCTTT.

This clone was seen just once. V is TRBV28 and J is TRBJ2-7; a weak D match, TRBD1 (9 bases). The germline CDR1 and CDR2 sequences are MDHEN and SYDVKM. Trimming left V 1 base short and J 6 bases short, with 19 bases between. This CDR3 has 16 residues. The CDR3 here is CASSLYAGGQGLEQYF. CDR3 DNA sequence: TGTGCCAGCAGTTTATATGCGGGGGGACAGGGACTCGAGCAGTACTTC.

J is TRBJ1-1 and V is TRBV27, with D perhaps matching TRBD1 (5 bases). CDR1 is MNHEY and CDR2 is SMNVEV in the germline V gene (reference sequence). CDR3 length: 14 residues. V was shortened by 2 bases and J by 1 base, with 8 bases between the two germline ends. CDR3 protein: CASSLQGTNTEAFF. For the CDR3, the DNA is TGTGCCAGCAGTTTACAGGGTACGAACACTGAAGCTTTCTTT.

The chain employs TRBV5-1 and TRBJ2-3; D might be TRBD2 (7 bases). The germline V gene has CDR1 SGHRS and CDR2 YFSETQ. This CDR3 comprises 15 residues. Trimming pared 5 bases from V and 6 bases from J, leaving 19 bases between. CDR3 DNA: TGCGCCAGCAGTCGAAACGGGGGGCACGGGGATACGCAGTATTTT. This gives the protein CASSRNGGHGDTQYF.

CDR3 sequence reads: CASSLNENEQFF. In DNA, the CDR3 is TGTGCCAGCAGCCTTAATGAGAATGAGCAGTTCTTC. The J gene is TRBJ2-1, the V gene TRBV9; D is unresolved. Germline lookup yields CDR1 SGDLS and CDR2 YYNGEE. V was cut by 4 bases and J by 7 bases, with 9 bases left in between. The CDR3 runs to 12 residues.

The chain recombines TRBV5-4 with TRBJ2-1; 8 bases fit TRBD1. After removal of 4 bases from V and 7 bases from J, the junction contained 7 bases not matched to a gene. CDR3 length equals 14 residues. Germline V gene lookup returns CDR1 SGHNT and CDR2 YYREEE (reference sequence). The CDR3 DNA reads TGTGCCAGCAGCCCCGACAGGGGCAGTAATGAGCAGTTCTTC. Translating gives CASSPDRGSNEQFF.

This sequence joins TRBV28 and TRBJ1-5; the D is unclear. Per the germline V gene, CDR1 is MDHEN and CDR2 is SYDVKM. CDR3 size: 13 residues. V was cut by 8 bases and J by 0 bases, with 8 bases left in between. CDR3 amino acids: CASGLYSNQPQHF. CDR3 DNA: TGTGCCAGCGGGCTTTATAGCAATCAGCCCCAGCATTTT.

V gene TRBV6-1 combines with J gene TRBJ2-3; 10 positions match TRBD2. CDR1 and CDR2 from the germline V gene are MNHNS and SASEGT. V was pared by 6 bases and J by 1 base, with 4 bases of the junction left unmatched. The CDR3 runs to 15 residues. The CDR3 protein is CASRVLAGGTDTQYF. The CDR3, as DNA: TGTGCCAGCAGGGTCCTAGCGGGGGGCACAGATACGCAGTATTTT.

The rearrangement links TRBV15 to TRBJ2-7; 12 bases are shared with TRBD1. CDR1 LNHNV and CDR2 YYDKDF come from the germline V gene (reference sequence). The CDR3 runs to 16 residues. With V trimmed by 1 base and J by 2 bases, 3 bases remained unmatched. The CDR3 protein is CATSRGGTGGAYEQYF. The CDR3 coding sequence is TGTGCCACCAGCAGAGGCGGGACAGGGGGCGCCTACGAGCAGTACTTC.

The chain has TRBV27 and TRBJ2-3, with TRBD2 matching 13 bases. V shed 5 bases, J shed 4 bases, and the junction held 6 bases outside the gene matches. The CDR3 length is 16 residues. Per germline, CDR1 MNHEY and CDR2 SMNVEV (reference sequence). CDR3 nucleotide sequence: TGTGCCAGCAGTCCTGGGACTAGCGGGGCTCCAGATACGCAGTATTTT. Amino acid sequence: CASSPGTSGAPDTQYF.